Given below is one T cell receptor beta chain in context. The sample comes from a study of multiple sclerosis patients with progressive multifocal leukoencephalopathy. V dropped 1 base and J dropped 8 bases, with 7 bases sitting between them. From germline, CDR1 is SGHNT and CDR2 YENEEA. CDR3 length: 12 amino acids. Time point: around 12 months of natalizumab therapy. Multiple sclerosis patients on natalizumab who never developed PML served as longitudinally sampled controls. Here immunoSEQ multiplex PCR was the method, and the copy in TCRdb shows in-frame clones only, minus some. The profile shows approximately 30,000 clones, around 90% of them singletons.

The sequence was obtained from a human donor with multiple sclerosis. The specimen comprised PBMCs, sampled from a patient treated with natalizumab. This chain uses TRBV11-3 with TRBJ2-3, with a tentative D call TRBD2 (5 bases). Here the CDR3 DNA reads TGTGCCAGCAGCTTAGCCAGCGGTACGCAGTATTTT. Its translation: CASSLASGTQYF. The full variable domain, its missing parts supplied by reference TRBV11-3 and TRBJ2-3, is EAGVVQSPRYKIIEKKQPVAFWCNPISGHNTLYWYLQNLGQGPELLIRYENEEAVDDSQLPKDRFSAERLKGVDSTLKIQPAELGDSAVYLCASSLASGTQYFGPGTRLTVL.